The entry below gives a single TCR beta chain sequence along with its context. The data are from a study of T cell changes during pregnancy in multiple sclerosis. The length of the CDR3 is 13 residues. V trimming: 9 bases; J trimming: 2 bases; junction bases outside the gene matches: 6. From germline, CDR1 is KGHSH and CDR2 LQKENI. Sequenced by immunoSEQ multiplex PCR; TCRdb stores in-frame clones only, minus some. This table has roughly 40,000 clones, about 91% appearing once. The chain employs TRBV18 and TRBJ2-7; 8 bases line up with TRBD2. The clonotype originates from a female donor in good health, enrolled as a control in a pregnancy study. The sequences come from CD4+ T cells from peripheral blood mononuclear cells, collected in the second trimester of pregnancy. CDR3 protein: CARLAAKPYEQYF. CDR3 nucleotide sequence: TGTGCCAGACTAGCGGCAAAGCCCTACGAGCAGTACTTC. Looking up the rest from reference TRBV18 and TRBJ2-7 gives the full variable domain: NAGVMQNPRHLVRRRGQEARLRCSPMKGHSHVYWYRQLPEEGLKFMVYLQKENIIDESGMPKERFSAEFPKEGPSILRIQQVVRGDSAAYFCARLAAKPYEQYFGPGTRLTVT.